This passage covers 9 T cell receptor beta chains from one sample sequenced in a study of identical twins. TCRdb re-analysed the 5' RACE reads in MiXCR, keeping a single row per CDR3 protein. This table holds under 300,000 distinct CDR3 sequences, roughly an eighth found once. Sequences were obtained from memory (CD45RO+) T cells sorted from blood. The receptors originated from a woman aged 18-29 years in good health.

This chain connects TRBV20-1 to TRBJ1-6; TRBD1 matches at 9 bases. Germline V gene lookup returns CDR1 DFQATT and CDR2 SNEGSKA (reference sequence). The CDR3 has 14 amino acids. The V segment lost 5 bases and the J segment 8 bases; nucleotides outside the gene matches: 7. CDR3 nucleotide sequence: TGCAGTGCTTCTCCCGGGACAGGGCATTCACCCCTCCACTTT. As protein: CSASPGTGHSPLHF.

There are a few counts of this clonotype. The chain is built from TRBV29-1 and TRBJ2-7; a weak D match, TRBD1 (5 bases). The CDR3 is 12 amino acids. Trimming shortened V by 2 bases and J by 5 bases, and 10 bases separated the two germline ends. Germline loops: CDR1 SQVTM, CDR2 ANQGSEA. The CDR3 DNA follows: TGCAGCGTTGAACTAGGGGTCAACGAGCAGTACTTC. This encodes CSVELGVNEQYF.

This clonotype was detected only a few times. This chain links TRBV19 with TRBJ1-1; the D is unclear. This CDR3 region has 13 residues. Germline CDR1 LNHDA, CDR2 SQIVND (reference sequence). The ends were cut back, 3 bases at V and 3 bases at J, with 8 bases in the middle. CDR3 sequence (DNA): TGTGCCAGTAGTATTCTCGAGTACACTGAAGCTTTCTTT. Its protein product is CASSILEYTEAFF.

This clonotype was counted between two and nine times. V and J are TRBV7-2 and TRBJ1-2, with 7 positions matching TRBD1. This CDR3 is built from 15 residues. Germline V gene sequence: CDR1 SGHTA, CDR2 FQGNSA. Germline trimming cut 7 bases from V and 3 bases from J; bases unmatched to any gene: 11. The CDR3 DNA follows: TGTGCCAGCACAAGGGGGCGGGGTGGTGACTATGGCTACACCTTC. Translation gives CASTRGRGGDYGYTF.

V gene TRBV7-2 combines with J gene TRBJ1-2; D remains unclear. The CDR3 is 14 amino acids. V lost 9 bases and J lost 5, with 19 bases in between. Germline CDR1 SGHTA, CDR2 FQGNSA. The CDR3 loop reads CASKPSTAGYGYTF. Here the CDR3 DNA reads TGTGCCAGTAAACCCTCAACCGCGGGTTATGGCTACACCTTC.

This clonotype was counted a few times. The J gene is TRBJ2-3, the V gene TRBV20-1; D perhaps matches TRBD2 (6 bases). V lost 0 bases, J lost 6 bases, and 16 bases lay in between. Germline CDR1 is DFQATT and CDR2 is SNEGSKA (reference sequence). CDR3 length equals 15 residues. The CDR3 DNA follows: TGCAGTGCTAGAGATCCGACTAGTGTTTACGATACGCAGTATTTT. Its translation: CSARDPTSVYDTQYF.

A few counts support this clonotype. One junction end disagrees with the germline gene, perhaps due to a read error. The chain couples TRBV9 to TRBJ1-1; D call uncertain. The CDR3 length is 13 residues. CDR1 SGDLS and CDR2 YYNGEE come from the germline V gene. DNA for the CDR3: TGTGCCAGCAGTGTAGCAGGCAACACTGAAGCTTTCTTT. Translation: CASSVAGNTEAFF.

This clonotype was picked up a small number of times. This rearrangement joins TRBV29-1 to TRBJ1-1; TRBD1 aligns across 7 bases. This CDR3 is 13 amino acids long. V shed 2 bases and J 5 bases; nucleotides not matched to a gene: 5. In germline, CDR1 is SQVTM, CDR2 ANQGSEA. For the CDR3, the DNA is TGCAGCGTTGAAAAGGGGGCTGGGACTGAAGCTTTCTTT. Translation: CSVEKGAGTEAFF. The complete variable domain, with remaining parts taken from reference TRBV29-1 and TRBJ1-1, reads SAVISQKPSRDICQRGTSLTIQCQVDSQVTMMFWYRQQPGQSLTLIATANQGSEATYESGFVIDKFPISRPNLTFSTLTVSNMSPEDSSIYLCSVEKGAGTEAFFGQGTRLTVV.

The sample holds a few counts of this clonotype. The V and J genes are TRBV5-1 and TRBJ2-1; D possibly corresponds to TRBD2 (5 bases). The CDR3 has 17 residues. Between the trimmed V and J ends, which lost 4 bases and 6 bases, there was a span of 23 bases. Germline V lookup: CDR1 SGHRS, CDR2 YFSETQ. The CDR3 is CASSLRSASQWVNEQFF. As DNA, the CDR3 is TGCGCCAGCAGCCTTAGATCGGCTAGCCAGTGGGTCAATGAGCAGTTCTTC.